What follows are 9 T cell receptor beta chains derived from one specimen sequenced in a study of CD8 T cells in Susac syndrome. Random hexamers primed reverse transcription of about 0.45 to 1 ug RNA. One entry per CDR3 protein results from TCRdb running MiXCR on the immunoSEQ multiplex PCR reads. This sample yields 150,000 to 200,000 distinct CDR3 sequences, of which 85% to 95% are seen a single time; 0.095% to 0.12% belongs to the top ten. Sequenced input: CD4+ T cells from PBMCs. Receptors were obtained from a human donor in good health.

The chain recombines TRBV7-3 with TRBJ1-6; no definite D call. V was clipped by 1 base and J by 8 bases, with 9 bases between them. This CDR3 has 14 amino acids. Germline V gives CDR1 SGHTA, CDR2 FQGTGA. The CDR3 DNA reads TGTGCCAGCAGCTTAAAGCCCTGGGATTCACCCCTCCACTTT. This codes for CASSLKPWDSPLHF.

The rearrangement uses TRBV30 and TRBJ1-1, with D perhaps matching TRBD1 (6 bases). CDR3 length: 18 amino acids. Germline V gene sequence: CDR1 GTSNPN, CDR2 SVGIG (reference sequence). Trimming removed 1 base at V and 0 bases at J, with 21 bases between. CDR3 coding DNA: TGTGCCTGGAGTGCCACACGTCCTCTACAGGGCCTGAACACTGAAGCTTTCTTT. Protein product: CAWSATRPLQGLNTEAFF.

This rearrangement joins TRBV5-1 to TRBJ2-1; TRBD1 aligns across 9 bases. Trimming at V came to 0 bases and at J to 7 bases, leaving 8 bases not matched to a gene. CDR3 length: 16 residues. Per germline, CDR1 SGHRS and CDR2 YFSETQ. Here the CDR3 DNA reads TGCGCCAGCAGCTTGGCCGACAGGGGGTTCCAGAATGAGCAGTTCTTC. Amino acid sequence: CASSLADRGFQNEQFF.

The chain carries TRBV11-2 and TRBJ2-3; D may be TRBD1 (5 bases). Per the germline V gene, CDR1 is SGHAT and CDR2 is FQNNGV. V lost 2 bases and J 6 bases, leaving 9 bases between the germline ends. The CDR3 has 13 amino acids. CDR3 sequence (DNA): TGTGCCAGCAGCTTACCCCACAGGGATACGCAGTATTTT. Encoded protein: CASSLPHRDTQYF. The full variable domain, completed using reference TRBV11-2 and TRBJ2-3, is EAGVAQSPRYKIIEKRQSVAFWCNPISGHATLYWYQQILGQGPKLLIQFQNNGVVDDSQLPKDRFSAERLKGVDSTLKIQPAKLEDSAVYLCASSLPHRDTQYFGPGTRLTVL.

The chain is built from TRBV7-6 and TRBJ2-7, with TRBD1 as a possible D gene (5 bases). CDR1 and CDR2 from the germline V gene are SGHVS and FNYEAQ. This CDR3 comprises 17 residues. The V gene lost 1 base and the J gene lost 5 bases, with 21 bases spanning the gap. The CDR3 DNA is TGTGCCAGCAGCTTAGGGACAAGGGAAGATTTTCTCCACGAGCAGTACTTC. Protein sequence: CASSLGTREDFLHEQYF.

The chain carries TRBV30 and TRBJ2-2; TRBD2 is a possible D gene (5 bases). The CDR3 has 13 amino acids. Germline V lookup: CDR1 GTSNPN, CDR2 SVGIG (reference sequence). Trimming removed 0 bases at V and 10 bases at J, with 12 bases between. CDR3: CAWSVRTFEELFF. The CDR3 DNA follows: TGTGCCTGGAGTGTACGGACTTTCGAGGAGCTGTTTTTT.

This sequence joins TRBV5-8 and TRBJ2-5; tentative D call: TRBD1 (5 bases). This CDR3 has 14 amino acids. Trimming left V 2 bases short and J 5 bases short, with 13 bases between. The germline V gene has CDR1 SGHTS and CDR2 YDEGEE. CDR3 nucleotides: TGTGCCAGCAGCTTAGGGGCTAGATTGGAGACCCAGTACTTC. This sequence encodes CASSLGARLETQYF.

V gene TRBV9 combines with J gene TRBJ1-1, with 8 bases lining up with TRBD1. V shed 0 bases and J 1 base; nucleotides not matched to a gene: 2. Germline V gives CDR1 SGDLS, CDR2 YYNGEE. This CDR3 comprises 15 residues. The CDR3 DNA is TGTGCCAGCAGCGTAGAGGACAGGGCGAACACTGAAGCTTTCTTT. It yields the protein CASSVEDRANTEAFF.

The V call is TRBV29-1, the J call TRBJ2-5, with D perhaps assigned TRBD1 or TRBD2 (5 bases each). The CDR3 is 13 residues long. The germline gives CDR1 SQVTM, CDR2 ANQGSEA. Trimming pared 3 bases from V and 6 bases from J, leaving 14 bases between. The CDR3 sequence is CSVESGQGKTQYF. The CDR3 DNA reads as TGCAGCGTTGAGAGCGGCCAGGGAAAGACCCAGTACTTC.